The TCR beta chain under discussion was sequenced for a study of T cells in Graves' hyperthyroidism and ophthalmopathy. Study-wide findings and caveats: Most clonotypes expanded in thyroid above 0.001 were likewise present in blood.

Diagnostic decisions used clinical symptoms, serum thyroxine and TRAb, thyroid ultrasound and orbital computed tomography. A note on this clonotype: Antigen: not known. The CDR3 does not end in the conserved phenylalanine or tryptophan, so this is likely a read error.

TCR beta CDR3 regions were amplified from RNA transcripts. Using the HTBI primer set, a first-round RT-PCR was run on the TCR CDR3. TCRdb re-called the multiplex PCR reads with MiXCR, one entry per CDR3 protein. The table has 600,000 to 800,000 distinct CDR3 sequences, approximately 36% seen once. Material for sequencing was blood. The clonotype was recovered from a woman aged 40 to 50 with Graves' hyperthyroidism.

The DNA of the CDR3 is TGTGCCAGCAGCTCGGACAGGGAGGAGACCCAGTACCTC. Translation gives CASSSDREETQYL. The V call is TRBV12-3 or TRBV12-4, the J call TRBJ2-5, with 8 bases fitting TRBD1. The CDR3 runs to 13 residues. J gave up 5 bases and V 6 bases, and 5 bases lay outside the gene matches.